This is a list of T cell receptor beta chains from one sample in a study of CD8 T cells in Susac syndrome. Each CDR3 protein is one row after TCRdb ran MiXCR on the immunoSEQ multiplex PCR reads. The repertoire holds 100,000 to 150,000 distinct CDR3 sequences, around 95% seen once, with around 0.2% in the top ten. What was sequenced was CD8+ T cells from PBMCs. The receptors stem from a human donor with Susac syndrome. CDR3s leave out the opening cysteine and the closing phenylalanine or tryptophan.

CDR3aa: ASSYSTSLAGVGDEQF
v_gene: TRBV6-5
j_gene: TRBJ2-1

CDR3aa: ASSGPGLAGYNEQF
v_gene: TRBV11-2
j_gene: TRBJ2-1

CDR3aa: ASSLAGGRRETQY
v_gene: TRBV12-3/TRBV12-4
j_gene: TRBJ2-5

CDR3aa: ASSLGGTGLYEQY
v_gene: TRBV5-4
j_gene: TRBJ2-7

CDR3aa: AAGGRANTGELF
v_gene: TRBV2
j_gene: TRBJ2-2

CDR3aa: ASSAKGRQETQY
v_gene: TRBV10-1
j_gene: TRBJ2-5

CDR3aa: ASSPRQKNTEAF
v_gene: TRBV5-1
j_gene: TRBJ1-1

CDR3aa: AWSVGPGYTEAF
v_gene: TRBV30
j_gene: TRBJ1-1

CDR3aa: AWSVKGLRGEQY
v_gene: TRBV30
j_gene: TRBJ2-7

CDR3aa: ASSPNRALYGYT
v_gene: TRBV13
j_gene: TRBJ1-2